This TCR beta chain was observed in a study of cytomegalovirus exposure and HLA in healthy donors. Overall study: Of approximately 400 genotyped donors, approximately 80% clustered with self-reported Caucasian donors.

Amplification used 60 Vbeta primers and 13 Jbeta primers. Method: immunoSEQ multiplex PCR; TCRdb's copy keeps in-frame clones and lacks some. Of about 90,000 clones in the sample, around three quarters were seen once. V was pared by 4 bases and J by 5 bases, with 12 bases of the junction left unmatched. Germline CDR1 reads SGHTA; CDR2 reads FQGTGA. This CDR3 spans 19 amino acids. The chain couples TRBV7-3 to TRBJ2-1, with TRBD2 identical over 15 bases. The TCR was taken from a woman between 40 and 55 years old in good health and CMV-seropositive. The sample comprised PBMCs. CDR3 in amino acids: CASSSSGTSGRFFHNEQFF. The DNA of the CDR3 is TGTGCCAGCAGCTCCTCCGGGACTAGCGGGAGGTTTTTCCACAATGAGCAGTTCTTC.